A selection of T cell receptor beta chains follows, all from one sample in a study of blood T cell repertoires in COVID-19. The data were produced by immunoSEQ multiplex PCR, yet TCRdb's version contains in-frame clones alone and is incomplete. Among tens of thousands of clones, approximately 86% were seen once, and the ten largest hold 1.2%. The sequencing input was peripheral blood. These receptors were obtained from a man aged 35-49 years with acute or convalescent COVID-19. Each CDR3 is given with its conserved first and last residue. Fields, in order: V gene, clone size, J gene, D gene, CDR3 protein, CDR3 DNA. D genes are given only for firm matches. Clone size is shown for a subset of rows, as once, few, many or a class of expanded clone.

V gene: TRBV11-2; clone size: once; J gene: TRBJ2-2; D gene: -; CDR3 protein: CASSRRGTEITGELFF; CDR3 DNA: TGTGCCAGCAGCCGAAGGGGGACGGAGATCACCGGGGAGCTGTTTTTT
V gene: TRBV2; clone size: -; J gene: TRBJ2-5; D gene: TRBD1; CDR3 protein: CASLQGAQETQYF; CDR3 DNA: TGTGCCAGCCTTCAGGGGGCTCAAGAGACCCAGTACTTC
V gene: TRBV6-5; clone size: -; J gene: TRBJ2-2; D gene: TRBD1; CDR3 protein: CASSYRTGTGELFF; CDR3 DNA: TGTGCCAGCAGTTACCGGACAGGGACCGGGGAGCTGTTTTTT
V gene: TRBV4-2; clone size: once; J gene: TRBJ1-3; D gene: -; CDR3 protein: CASSLVGGGLSGNTIYF; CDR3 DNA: TGTGCCAGCAGCCTCGTGGGGGGAGGACTCTCTGGAAACACCATATATTTT
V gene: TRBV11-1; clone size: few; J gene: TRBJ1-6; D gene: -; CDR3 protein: CASSRDRSSGSPLHF; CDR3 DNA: TGTGCCAGCAGCCGCGACAGGTCGTCGGGATCACCCCTCCACTTT
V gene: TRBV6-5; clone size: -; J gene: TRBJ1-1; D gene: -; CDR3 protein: CASKPPGGDTEAFF; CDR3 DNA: TGTGCCTCAAAACCGCCTGGGGGGGACACTGAAGCTTTCTTT
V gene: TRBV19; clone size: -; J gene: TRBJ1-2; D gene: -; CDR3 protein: CASSIDRGSMGYTF; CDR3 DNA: TGTGCCAGTAGTATTGATCGGGGGTCGATGGGCTACACCTTC
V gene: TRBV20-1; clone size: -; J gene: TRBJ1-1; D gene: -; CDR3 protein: CSASWGDEAFF; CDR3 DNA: TGCAGTGCTAGTTGGGGAGATGAAGCTTTCTTT
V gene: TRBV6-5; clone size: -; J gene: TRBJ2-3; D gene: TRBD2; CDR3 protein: CASSSGLATDTQYF; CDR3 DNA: TGTGCCAGCAGTTCCGGACTAGCCACAGATACGCAGTATTTT
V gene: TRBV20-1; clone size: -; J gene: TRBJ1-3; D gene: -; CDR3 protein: CSASPSAGLNTIYF; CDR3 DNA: TGCAGTGCTAGTCCGTCGGCAGGGCTGAACACCATATATTTT
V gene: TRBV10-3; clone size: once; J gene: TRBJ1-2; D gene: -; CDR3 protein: CAISEWQGYGYTF; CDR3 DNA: TGTGCCATCAGTGAGTGGCAGGGGTATGGCTACACCTTC
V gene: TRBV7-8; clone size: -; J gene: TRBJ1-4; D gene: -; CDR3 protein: CASSLRGSGNEKLFF; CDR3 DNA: TGTGCCAGCAGCTTAAGGGGGTCGGGGAATGAAAAACTGTTTTTT
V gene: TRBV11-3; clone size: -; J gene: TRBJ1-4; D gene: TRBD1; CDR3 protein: CASSVGDRGNEKLFF; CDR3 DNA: TGTGCCAGCAGCGTGGGGGACAGGGGGAACGAAAAACTGTTTTTT
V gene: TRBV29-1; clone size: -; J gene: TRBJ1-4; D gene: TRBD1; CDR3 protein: CSVAPGGGEKLFF; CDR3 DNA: TGCAGCGTTGCACCAGGGGGCGGGGAAAAACTGTTTTTT
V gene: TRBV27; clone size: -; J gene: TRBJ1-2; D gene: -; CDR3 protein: CASSFGVNYGYTF; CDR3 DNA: TGTGCCAGCAGTTTCGGAGTCAACTATGGCTACACCTTC
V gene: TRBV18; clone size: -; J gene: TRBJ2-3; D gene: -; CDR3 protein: CASHSGPTSTDTQYF; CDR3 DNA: TGTGCCAGCCACTCAGGGCCCACCAGCACAGATACGCAGTATTTT
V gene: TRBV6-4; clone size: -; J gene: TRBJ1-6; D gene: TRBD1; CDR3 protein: CASREQGDNSPLHF; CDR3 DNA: TGTGCCAGCAGGGAGCAGGGGGATAATTCACCCCTCCACTTT
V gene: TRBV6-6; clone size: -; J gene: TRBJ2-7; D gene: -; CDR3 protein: CASRKTDGNSYEQYF; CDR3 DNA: TGTGCCAGCAGGAAAACCGACGGGAACTCCTACGAGCAGTACTTC
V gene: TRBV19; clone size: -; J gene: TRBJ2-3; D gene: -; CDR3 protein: CATRQKGTDTQYF; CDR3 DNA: TGTGCCACAAGACAGAAGGGCACAGATACGCAGTATTTT
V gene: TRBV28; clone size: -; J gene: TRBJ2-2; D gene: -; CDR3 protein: CASIQGANTGELFF; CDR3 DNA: TGTGCCAGCATCCAGGGCGCGAACACCGGGGAGCTGTTTTTT
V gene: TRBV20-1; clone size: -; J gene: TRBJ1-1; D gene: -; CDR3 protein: CSATDRQNMNTEAFF; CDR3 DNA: TGCAGTGCTACTGACAGGCAAAATATGAACACTGAAGCTTTCTTT
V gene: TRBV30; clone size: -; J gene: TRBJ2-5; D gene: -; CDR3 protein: CAWSFYQGTQYF; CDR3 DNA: TGTGCCTGGAGTTTTTATCAGGGGACCCAGTACTTC
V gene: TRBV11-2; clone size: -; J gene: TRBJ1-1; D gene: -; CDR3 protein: CASTSLLGRVGTEAFF; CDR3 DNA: TGTGCCAGCACCTCTCTTTTGGGGAGAGTAGGCACTGAAGCTTTCTTT
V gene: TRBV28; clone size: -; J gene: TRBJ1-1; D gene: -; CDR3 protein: CASSPEGRVGTEAFF; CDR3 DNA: TGTGCCAGCAGTCCCGAGGGTAGGGTCGGAACTGAAGCTTTCTTT
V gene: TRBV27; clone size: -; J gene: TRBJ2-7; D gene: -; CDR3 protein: CASSFSASYEQYF; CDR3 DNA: TGTGCCAGCAGTTTTTCAGCTAGCTACGAGCAGTACTTC
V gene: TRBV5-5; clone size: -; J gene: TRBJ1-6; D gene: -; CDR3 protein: CASSLVANSPLHF; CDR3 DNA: TGTGCCAGCAGCTTAGTGGCAAATTCACCCCTCCACTTT
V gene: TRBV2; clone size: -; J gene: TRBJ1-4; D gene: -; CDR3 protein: CASNRVLATNEKLFF; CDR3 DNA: TGTGCCAGCAACAGGGTCCTAGCAACTAATGAAAAACTGTTTTTT
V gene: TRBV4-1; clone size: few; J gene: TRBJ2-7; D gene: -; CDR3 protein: CASSHPLAGTYEQYF; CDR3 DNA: TGCGCCAGCAGCCATCCCTTGGCGGGAACCTACGAGCAGTACTTC
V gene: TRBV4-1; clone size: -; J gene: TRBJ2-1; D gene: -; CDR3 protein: CASHPRGGLGQFF; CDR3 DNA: TGCGCCAGCCACCCACGCGGCGGCCTGGGGCAGTTCTTC
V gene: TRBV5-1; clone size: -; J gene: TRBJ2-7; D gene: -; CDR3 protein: CASSPRPQGGEQYF; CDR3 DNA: TGCGCCAGCAGCCCTCGGCCGCAGGGGGGAGAGCAGTACTTC
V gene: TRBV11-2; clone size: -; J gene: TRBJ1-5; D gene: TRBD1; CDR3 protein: CASSFETGGGQPQHF; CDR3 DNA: TGTGCCAGCAGCTTCGAAACAGGGGGAGGTCAGCCCCAGCATTTT
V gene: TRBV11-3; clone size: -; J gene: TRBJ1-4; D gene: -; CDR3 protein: CASSYAGQAEGGKLFF; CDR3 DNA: TGTGCCAGCAGCTACGCCGGCCAGGCGGAGGGTGGAAAACTGTTTTTT
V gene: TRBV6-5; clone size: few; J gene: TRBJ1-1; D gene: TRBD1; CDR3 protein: CASNRQGRITEAFF; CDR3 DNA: TGTGCCAGCAATCGACAGGGGAGAATCACTGAAGCTTTCTTT
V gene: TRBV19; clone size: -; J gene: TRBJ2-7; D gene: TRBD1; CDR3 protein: CASSNPGQGADEQYF; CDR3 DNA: TGTGCCAGTAGTAACCCGGGACAGGGCGCGGACGAGCAGTACTTC
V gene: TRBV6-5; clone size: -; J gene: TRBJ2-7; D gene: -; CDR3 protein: CASSPGQHYEQYF; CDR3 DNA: TGTGCCAGCAGTCCCGGACAGCACTACGAGCAGTACTTC
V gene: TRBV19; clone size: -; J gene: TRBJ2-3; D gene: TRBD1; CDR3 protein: CASSMSGGTATDTQYF; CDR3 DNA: TGTGCCAGTAGTATGTCAGGGGGCACCGCCACAGATACGCAGTATTTT
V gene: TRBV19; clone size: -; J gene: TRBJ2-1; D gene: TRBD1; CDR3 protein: CASSQLPGQGYNEQFF; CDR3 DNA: TGTGCCAGTAGCCAGCTTCCAGGACAGGGCTACAATGAGCAGTTCTTC
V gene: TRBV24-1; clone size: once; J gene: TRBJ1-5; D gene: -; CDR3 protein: CATRLQGSYNQPQHF; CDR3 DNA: TGTGCCACCAGATTACAGGGAAGTTACAATCAGCCCCAGCATTTT
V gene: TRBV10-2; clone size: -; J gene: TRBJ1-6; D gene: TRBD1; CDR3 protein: CASSQGALHF; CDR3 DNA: TGCGCCAGCAGTCAGGGGGCCCTCCACTTT
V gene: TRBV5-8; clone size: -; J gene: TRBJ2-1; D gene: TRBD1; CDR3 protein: CASSFRGTGQGYNEQFF; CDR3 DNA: TGTGCCAGCAGCTTTAGGGGAACGGGACAGGGATACAATGAGCAGTTCTTC
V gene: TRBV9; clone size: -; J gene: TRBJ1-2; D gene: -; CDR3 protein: CASSVAMAGHGYTF; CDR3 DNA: TGTGCCAGCAGCGTAGCTATGGCAGGCCATGGCTACACCTTC
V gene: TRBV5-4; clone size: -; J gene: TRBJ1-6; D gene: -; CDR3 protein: CASSLQGPYSPLHF; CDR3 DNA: TGTGCCAGCAGCTTACAGGGTCCTTATTCACCCCTCCACTTT
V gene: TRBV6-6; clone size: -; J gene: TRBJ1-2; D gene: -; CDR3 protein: CASSPLLNYTF; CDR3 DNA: TGTGCCAGCAGTCCACTGTTGAACTACACCTTC
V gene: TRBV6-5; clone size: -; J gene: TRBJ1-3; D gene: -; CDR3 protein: CASSRQPDSGNTIYF; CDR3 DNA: TGTGCCAGCAGCAGACAGCCCGACTCTGGAAACACCATATATTTT